This is a list of T cell receptor beta chains from one sample in a study of blood T cell repertoires in COVID-19. Some clones are missing from TCRdb's copy, which holds only in-frame ones; the method was immunoSEQ multiplex PCR. The data contain about 200,000 clones, around four fifths of them seen just once; the ten biggest clones take up approximately 0.9%. Material for sequencing was peripheral blood. Receptors were obtained from a man aged 55 to 70 with COVID-19, enrolled during active disease. Each CDR3 is given with its conserved first and last residue. Each record gives: CDR3 protein, CDR3 DNA, D gene, J gene, clone size, V gene. The D gene is left open where the match is weak. Expanded clones get a size class; other rows say once, few or many, or leave the size out.

cdr3_aa: CASSISGTGYEQYF
cdr3_nt: TGTGCCAGTAGTATATCGGGGACAGGCTACGAGCAGTACTTC
d_call: TRBD1
j_call: TRBJ2-7
clone_size: NA
v_call: TRBV19

cdr3_aa: CASSEAQPTIQNTEAFF
cdr3_nt: TGTGCCAGCAGTGAAGCGCAGCCCACCATCCAGAACACTGAAGCTTTCTTT
d_call: NA
j_call: TRBJ1-1
clone_size: NA
v_call: TRBV6-4

cdr3_aa: CASSIEQVGSPLHF
cdr3_nt: TGTGCCAGTAGTATCGAGCAGGTGGGTTCACCCCTCCACTTT
d_call: NA
j_call: TRBJ1-6
clone_size: NA
v_call: TRBV19

cdr3_aa: CASSSPVGRETNEQFF
cdr3_nt: TGTGCCAGCAGCTCGCCCGTGGGACGGGAGACCAATGAGCAGTTCTTC
d_call: NA
j_call: TRBJ2-1
clone_size: NA
v_call: TRBV7-9

cdr3_aa: CASSSTTGYNSPLHF
cdr3_nt: TGTGCCAGCAGCTCCACGACAGGGTATAATTCACCCCTCCACTTT
d_call: TRBD1
j_call: TRBJ1-6
clone_size: NA
v_call: TRBV11-2

cdr3_aa: CASSQDPAGISSPLHF
cdr3_nt: TGCGCCAGCAGCCAAGATCCCGCAGGCATAAGTTCACCCCTCCACTTT
d_call: NA
j_call: TRBJ1-6
clone_size: NA
v_call: TRBV4-3

cdr3_aa: CASSSRDRGNYDYTF
cdr3_nt: TGTGCCAGTAGTAGTCGGGACAGGGGGAACTATGACTACACCTTC
d_call: TRBD1
j_call: TRBJ1-2
clone_size: NA
v_call: TRBV19

cdr3_aa: CASSNRDRGPSGANVLTF
cdr3_nt: TGTGCCAGCAGTAACCGGGACAGGGGTCCCTCTGGGGCCAACGTCCTGACTTTC
d_call: TRBD1
j_call: TRBJ2-6
clone_size: NA
v_call: TRBV7-9

cdr3_aa: CASSFSGNYEQYF
cdr3_nt: TGTGCCAGCAGTTTTAGCGGGAACTACGAGCAGTACTTC
d_call: TRBD2
j_call: TRBJ2-7
clone_size: NA
v_call: TRBV28

cdr3_aa: CAWSAGAIYEQYF
cdr3_nt: TGTGCCTGGAGTGCAGGGGCCATTTACGAGCAGTACTTC
d_call: NA
j_call: TRBJ2-7
clone_size: once
v_call: TRBV30

cdr3_aa: CASSSGTGVYNEQFF
cdr3_nt: TGTGCCAGCAGCTCCGGGACAGGGGTGTACAATGAGCAGTTCTTC
d_call: TRBD1
j_call: TRBJ2-1
clone_size: NA
v_call: TRBV7-9

cdr3_aa: CASSLAGDMNTEAFF
cdr3_nt: TGTGCCAGCAGCTTGGCAGGTGACATGAACACTGAAGCTTTCTTT
d_call: NA
j_call: TRBJ1-1
clone_size: few
v_call: TRBV5-4

cdr3_aa: CASSAGPTKVTPGNTIYF
cdr3_nt: TGTGCCAGCAGCGCCGGCCCGACTAAAGTGACGCCTGGAAACACCATATATTTT
d_call: NA
j_call: TRBJ1-3
clone_size: once
v_call: TRBV9

cdr3_aa: CASSLTTGQGDTEAFF
cdr3_nt: TGTGCCAGCAGCTTAACCACCGGACAGGGAGACACTGAAGCTTTCTTT
d_call: TRBD1
j_call: TRBJ1-1
clone_size: NA
v_call: TRBV7-9

cdr3_aa: CASSFGRREAFF
cdr3_nt: TGTGCCAGCAGTTTCGGTAGGAGGGAAGCTTTCTTT
d_call: NA
j_call: TRBJ1-1
clone_size: once
v_call: TRBV12-3/TRBV12-4

cdr3_aa: CASTPGSDIYGYTF
cdr3_nt: TGTGCCAGCACCCCAGGATCAGACATTTATGGCTACACCTTC
d_call: NA
j_call: TRBJ1-2
clone_size: NA
v_call: TRBV5-6

cdr3_aa: CASSPRESQPQHF
cdr3_nt: TGTGCCAGTAGTCCGAGGGAGTCTCAGCCCCAGCATTTT
d_call: NA
j_call: TRBJ1-5
clone_size: once
v_call: TRBV19

cdr3_aa: CASSQGTGNSQPQHF
cdr3_nt: TGCGCCAGCAGCCAAGGGACAGGGAATTCTCAGCCCCAGCATTTT
d_call: TRBD1
j_call: TRBJ1-5
clone_size: NA
v_call: TRBV4-1

cdr3_aa: CASSSPGREPQHF
cdr3_nt: TGTGCCAGCTCCTCCCCGGGCAGGGAGCCCCAGCATTTT
d_call: NA
j_call: TRBJ1-5
clone_size: NA
v_call: TRBV18

cdr3_aa: CASSPGTVDEQYF
cdr3_nt: TGCGCCAGCAGCCCGGGAACTGTGGACGAGCAGTACTTC
d_call: NA
j_call: TRBJ2-7
clone_size: NA
v_call: TRBV5-1

cdr3_aa: CASSPMIKGQGANIQYF
cdr3_nt: TGTGCCAGCTCACCCATGATTAAGGGACAGGGGGCGAACATTCAGTACTTC
d_call: TRBD1
j_call: TRBJ2-4
clone_size: NA
v_call: TRBV18

cdr3_aa: CASSWTGVDQPQHF
cdr3_nt: TGTGCCAGCAGTTGGACAGGGGTTGATCAGCCCCAGCATTTT
d_call: TRBD1
j_call: TRBJ1-5
clone_size: NA
v_call: TRBV7-2

cdr3_aa: CASSLNQIQEKLFF
cdr3_nt: TGTGCCAGCAGTTTAAATCAGATTCAAGAAAAACTGTTTTTT
d_call: NA
j_call: TRBJ1-4
clone_size: NA
v_call: TRBV28

cdr3_aa: CASSHQGGEKLFF
cdr3_nt: TGTGCCAGCAGCCACCAAGGAGGAGAAAAACTGTTTTTT
d_call: NA
j_call: TRBJ1-4
clone_size: NA
v_call: TRBV7-9

cdr3_aa: CASSAEGTSGSLEQYF
cdr3_nt: TGCGCCAGCAGCGCCGAAGGGACTAGCGGGAGTCTCGAGCAGTACTTC
d_call: TRBD2
j_call: TRBJ2-7
clone_size: NA
v_call: TRBV5-1

cdr3_aa: CASRGGLGAGGDEQFF
cdr3_nt: TGTGCCAGCCGCGGGGGACTGGGGGCGGGAGGGGATGAGCAGTTCTTC
d_call: TRBD2
j_call: TRBJ2-1
clone_size: NA
v_call: TRBV5-4

cdr3_aa: CASSLIGPNQPQHF
cdr3_nt: TGTGCCAGCAGTTTAATCGGTCCAAATCAGCCCCAGCATTTT
d_call: NA
j_call: TRBJ1-5
clone_size: once
v_call: TRBV28

cdr3_aa: CAWRTETGGTEAFF
cdr3_nt: TGTGCCTGGCGCACTGAGACAGGGGGGACTGAAGCTTTCTTT
d_call: TRBD1
j_call: TRBJ1-1
clone_size: NA
v_call: TRBV30

cdr3_aa: CASSLAGPYEQYF
cdr3_nt: TGTGCCAGCAGCTTAGCAGGGCCCTACGAGCAGTACTTC
d_call: NA
j_call: TRBJ2-7
clone_size: NA
v_call: TRBV13

cdr3_aa: CASSIRDRGNYGYTF
cdr3_nt: TGTGCCAGTAGTATACGGGACAGGGGCAACTATGGCTACACCTTC
d_call: TRBD1
j_call: TRBJ1-2
clone_size: NA
v_call: TRBV19

cdr3_aa: CASSAGGGASQSPLHF
cdr3_nt: TGTGCCAGCAGCGCCGGAGGGGGCGCTTCTCAATCACCCCTCCACTTT
d_call: TRBD1
j_call: TRBJ1-6
clone_size: NA
v_call: TRBV5-4

cdr3_aa: CASSRDGRFNTGELFF
cdr3_nt: TGTGCCAGTTCCAGAGATGGGCGCTTTAACACCGGGGAGCTGTTTTTT
d_call: NA
j_call: TRBJ2-2
clone_size: NA
v_call: TRBV19

cdr3_aa: CASSLRDRGTPGNTIYF
cdr3_nt: TGTGCCAGCAGCCTGCGGGACAGGGGAACCCCTGGAAACACCATATATTTT
d_call: TRBD1
j_call: TRBJ1-3
clone_size: NA
v_call: TRBV9

cdr3_aa: CASSLGTVGLETQYF
cdr3_nt: TGCGCCAGCAGCCTGGGGACAGTGGGGCTAGAGACCCAGTACTTC
d_call: TRBD1
j_call: TRBJ2-5
clone_size: once
v_call: TRBV5-1

cdr3_aa: CASSTDPGTGPYGYTF
cdr3_nt: TGCGCCAGCAGCACCGATCCCGGGACAGGGCCCTATGGCTACACCTTC
d_call: TRBD1
j_call: TRBJ1-2
clone_size: NA
v_call: TRBV5-1

cdr3_aa: CAGTGGTDTQYF
cdr3_nt: TGTGCCGGAACAGGGGGCACAGATACGCAGTATTTT
d_call: TRBD1
j_call: TRBJ2-3
clone_size: NA
v_call: TRBV30

cdr3_aa: CASHHRSGTGLYGYTF
cdr3_nt: TGTGCCAGCCACCACCGGTCCGGGACAGGCCTATATGGCTACACCTTC
d_call: TRBD1
j_call: TRBJ1-2
clone_size: NA
v_call: TRBV27

cdr3_aa: CASSAGLPGPGELFF
cdr3_nt: TGCGCCAGCAGCGCCGGACTCCCCGGACCCGGGGAGCTGTTTTTT
d_call: NA
j_call: TRBJ2-2
clone_size: NA
v_call: TRBV5-1

cdr3_aa: CASSLLGDTGELFF
cdr3_nt: TGTGCCAGCAGCCTACTCGGAGACACCGGGGAGCTGTTTTTT
d_call: NA
j_call: TRBJ2-2
clone_size: NA
v_call: TRBV2

cdr3_aa: CASTPSSPYNEQFF
cdr3_nt: TGCGCCAGCACCCCCAGTTCCCCCTACAATGAGCAGTTCTTC
d_call: NA
j_call: TRBJ2-1
clone_size: NA
v_call: TRBV10-2

cdr3_aa: CASRPGQGLGGYTF
cdr3_nt: TGTGCCAGCAGACCGGGACAGGGATTAGGAGGCTACACCTTC
d_call: TRBD1
j_call: TRBJ1-2
clone_size: NA
v_call: TRBV6-4

cdr3_aa: CAWKPGTPRGAFF
cdr3_nt: TGTGCCTGGAAACCCGGGACTCCTCGGGGAGCTTTCTTT
d_call: NA
j_call: TRBJ1-1
clone_size: few
v_call: TRBV30

cdr3_aa: CASSESVGYTF
cdr3_nt: TGTGCCAGCAGTGAAAGCGTTGGCTACACCTTC
d_call: NA
j_call: TRBJ1-2
clone_size: NA
v_call: TRBV2

cdr3_aa: CASSVGQGAYEQYF
cdr3_nt: TGTGCCAGCAGCGTTGGACAGGGGGCGTACGAGCAGTACTTC
d_call: TRBD1
j_call: TRBJ2-7
clone_size: NA
v_call: TRBV9

cdr3_aa: CASSFDRRTTEAFF
cdr3_nt: TGTGCCAGTAGTTTCGACAGACGGACCACTGAAGCTTTCTTT
d_call: NA
j_call: TRBJ1-1
clone_size: few
v_call: TRBV19

cdr3_aa: CASSPDPERAYGYTF
cdr3_nt: TGTGCCAGCAGCCCAGATCCGGAGCGAGCCTATGGCTACACCTTC
d_call: NA
j_call: TRBJ1-2
clone_size: NA
v_call: TRBV3-1/TRBV3-2

cdr3_aa: CASSPQGYGATF
cdr3_nt: TGTGCCAGCAGCCCCCAGGGCTATGGCGCAACCTTC
d_call: NA
j_call: TRBJ1-2
clone_size: NA
v_call: TRBV14

cdr3_aa: CASSRVRGSDIQYF
cdr3_nt: TGTGCCAGCAGCAGGGTACGGGGTTCGGACATTCAGTACTTC
d_call: NA
j_call: TRBJ2-4
clone_size: NA
v_call: TRBV5-6

cdr3_aa: CASSFQARYSSGNTIYF
cdr3_nt: TGTGCCAGCAGCTTTCAGGCTCGTTACAGCTCTGGAAACACCATATATTTT
d_call: NA
j_call: TRBJ1-3
clone_size: NA
v_call: TRBV7-8